The rows below give T cell receptor beta chains drawn from one sample of a study of shared clonotypes between healthy human individuals. TCRdb keeps only in-frame clones here, not all; method: immunoSEQ multiplex PCR. The table records around 1.1 million clones, approximately 75% of them present only once. Material for sequencing was memory CD4+ T cells from PBMCs. These receptors all come from a man between 18 and 29 years old in good health. Some clones in this sample may be carry-over from other donors' samples. CDR3s include the opening cysteine and the closing phenylalanine or tryptophan. The D gene is left open where the match is weak. Only part of the rows carry a size: once, few, many, or a class if the clone is expanded.

J gene,V gene,D gene,clone size,CDR3 protein,CDR3 DNA
TRBJ2-1,TRBV27,TRBD2,.,CASSRVSRGGNEQFF,TGTGCCAGCAGCCGGGTCTCCCGGGGGGGCAATGAGCAGTTCTTC
TRBJ1-2,TRBV4-2,TRBD1,.,CASCPDGTGAYGYTF,TGTGCCAGTTGTCCCGATGGGACAGGCGCCTATGGCTACACCTTC
TRBJ1-5,TRBV28,.,.,CASSLSGTNNQPQHF,TGTGCCAGCAGTTTGTCCGGGACAAATAATCAGCCCCAGCATTTT
TRBJ1-5,TRBV25-1,.,.,CASSAAVGQPQHF,TGTGCCAGCAGTGCCGCAGTGGGACAGCCCCAGCATTTT
TRBJ2-1,TRBV27,.,.,CASRYYTTGRTFNEQFF,TGTGCCAGCAGGTACTATACAACAGGGCGTACCTTCAATGAGCAGTTCTTC
TRBJ2-5,TRBV30,TRBD2,.,CAWEPGLAGGPGTQYF,TGTGCCTGGGAACCGGGACTAGCGGGAGGGCCAGGGACCCAGTACTTC
TRBJ2-1,TRBV7-9,TRBD2,.,CASSPSGRSHNEQFF,TGTGCCAGCAGCCCTAGCGGGAGGAGCCACAATGAGCAGTTCTTC
TRBJ1-5,TRBV2,TRBD1,once,CASTGQGSNQPQHF,TGTGCCAGCACAGGACAGGGGAGCAATCAGCCCCAGCATTTT
TRBJ2-7,TRBV27,.,.,CASSPAKGQDYEQYF,TGTGCCAGCAGTCCCGCGAAGGGGCAGGACTACGAGCAGTACTTC
TRBJ2-7,TRBV2,.,once,CASIVGSWYEQYF,TGTGCCAGCATCGTGGGATCCTGGTACGAGCAGTACTTC
TRBJ2-1,TRBV4-3,.,.,CASSQVRGTQNNEQFF,TGCGCCAGCAGCCAAGTCCGTGGGACACAAAACAATGAGCAGTTCTTC
TRBJ1-1,TRBV5-1,.,.,CASSSTPGLQDTEAFF,TGCGCCAGCAGCTCTACACCGGGTCTCCAGGACACTGAAGCTTTCTTT
TRBJ2-4,TRBV4-3,TRBD2,.,CASSQDRTSGRGRAKNIQYF,TGCGCCAGCAGCCAAGATCGGACTAGCGGGAGAGGGAGGGCCAAAAACATTCAGTACTTC
TRBJ1-2,TRBV6-6,.,.,CASSYSNAANGYTF,TGTGCCAGCAGTTACTCGAATGCGGCGAATGGCTACACCTTC
TRBJ2-5,TRBV7-7,TRBD2,.,CASSRGGWGETQYF,TGTGCCAGCAGCCGGGGGGGTTGGGGAGAGACCCAGTACTTC
TRBJ2-7,TRBV6-6,.,.,CASSQGISSYEQYF,TGTGCCAGCAGCCAGGGGATTAGCTCCTACGAGCAGTACTTC
TRBJ2-3,TRBV4-2,TRBD2,.,CASSQDLAGVGGTQYF,TGTGCCAGCAGCCAAGACCTTGCGGGAGTAGGAGGTACGCAGTATTTT
TRBJ2-3,TRBV19,TRBD2,.,CASSISRRTSGHRVDTQYF,TGTGCCAGTAGTATAAGTAGGAGAACTAGCGGCCACAGGGTAGATACGCAGTATTTT
TRBJ2-7,TRBV27,TRBD2,few,CASGRGDLGYRPYEQYF,TGTGCCAGCGGACGGGGGGATCTAGGGTACCGTCCCTACGAGCAGTACTTC
TRBJ1-1,TRBV7-3,.,few,CASSSQQNTEAFF,TGTGCCAGCAGCTCCCAACAGAACACTGAAGCTTTCTTT
TRBJ2-5,TRBV27,.,.,CASPPRETVGVREETQYF,TGTGCCAGCCCGCCACGCGAGACAGTGGGAGTACGGGAAGAGACCCAGTACTTC
TRBJ1-4,TRBV2,TRBD1,.,CASRDRAEEKLFF,TGTGCCAGCCGAGACAGGGCGGAGGAAAAACTGTTTTTT
TRBJ2-7,TRBV2,TRBD2,.,CASSGTTFGVSYEQYF,TGTGCCAGCAGCGGGACTACCTTTGGGGTCTCCTACGAGCAGTACTTC
TRBJ1-1,TRBV7-8,TRBD1,.,CASSFGFTGDEAFF,TGTGCCAGCAGCTTCGGTTTCACAGGGGATGAAGCTTTCTTT
TRBJ1-1,TRBV18,TRBD1,.,CASSPDREGTEAFF,TGTGCCAGCTCACCTGACAGGGAGGGCACTGAAGCTTTCTTT
TRBJ2-7,TRBV7-9,.,once,CASSSQSLFGYEQYF,TGTGCCAGCAGCTCTCAGTCCTTGTTTGGATACGAGCAGTACTTC
TRBJ2-3,TRBV7-3,.,.,CASSPSTDTQYF,TGTGCCAGCAGCCCGTCCACAGATACGCAGTATTTT
TRBJ2-5,TRBV15,.,.,CATSRDRTTQETQYF,TGTGCCACCAGCAGAGATAGGACTACTCAAGAGACCCAGTACTTC
TRBJ2-2,TRBV6-5,.,.,CASSYPPSGELFF,TGTGCCAGCAGTTACCCGCCGTCCGGGGAGCTGTTTTTT
TRBJ2-1,TRBV4-1,.,.,CASSPPLGEQFF,TGCGCCAGCAGCCCTCCCTTGGGAGAGCAGTTCTTC
TRBJ2-7,TRBV28,TRBD1,.,CASSHRDRAVYEQYF,TGTGCCAGTAGTCACCGGGACAGGGCAGTCTACGAGCAGTACTTC
TRBJ2-3,TRBV7-2,.,.,CASSFQPPPDTQYF,TGTGCCAGCAGCTTTCAACCCCCGCCAGATACGCAGTATTTT
TRBJ2-7,TRBV11-2,.,.,CASSSSQFVAEQYF,TGTGCCAGCAGCTCGAGCCAATTCGTGGCCGAGCAGTACTTC
TRBJ1-1,TRBV4-2,TRBD1,.,CASSPVKGAISYTEAFF,TGTGCCAGCAGCCCGGTTAAGGGGGCCATATCGTACACTGAAGCTTTCTTT
TRBJ2-3,TRBV4-2,.,once,CASSLGSRGVGDTQYF,TGTGCCAGCAGCCTTGGATCCAGGGGGGTAGGGGATACGCAGTATTTT
TRBJ1-3,TRBV6-6,TRBD1,.,CASSPGTAYADTIYF,TGTGCCAGCAGTCCGGGGACAGCGTATGCAGACACCATATATTTT
TRBJ2-6,TRBV18,.,.,CASSPQDGANVLTF,TGTGCCAGCTCACCACAAGATGGGGCCAACGTCCTGACTTTC
TRBJ2-7,TRBV9,TRBD1,.,CASSLSPGQGLYEQYF,TGTGCCAGCAGCCTAAGTCCGGGACAGGGTCTCTACGAGCAGTACTTC
TRBJ2-7,TRBV21-1,.,.,CASTKPRTYYEQYF,TGTGCCAGCACCAAGCCCCGAACCTACTACGAGCAGTACTTC
TRBJ2-7,TRBV14,TRBD2,.,CASSQASGPPFEQYF,TGTGCCAGCAGCCAAGCTAGCGGCCCTCCTTTTGAGCAGTACTTC
TRBJ1-1,TRBV18,.,.,CASSPTLTAQWNTEAFF,TGTGCCAGCTCCCCTACACTCACAGCCCAATGGAACACTGAAGCTTTCTTT
TRBJ1-2,TRBV29-1,.,few,CSVEEGTSGGYTF,TGCAGCGTTGAAGAGGGCACGAGCGGGGGCTACACCTTC
TRBJ1-3,TRBV28,.,.,CASRVLDSGNTIYF,TGTGCCAGCAGGGTACTAGACTCTGGAAACACCATATATTTT
TRBJ2-5,TRBV7-3,TRBD1,.,CASSKGQGRQETQYF,TGTGCCAGCAGTAAGGGACAGGGGCGTCAAGAGACCCAGTACTTC
TRBJ1-5,TRBV5-6,.,.,CASSLFPDTNQPQHF,TGTGCCAGCAGCTTGTTTCCCGATACCAATCAGCCCCAGCATTTT
TRBJ2-5,TRBV29-1,.,.,CSVNGRGETQYF,TGCAGCGTTAACGGGAGAGGGGAGACCCAGTACTTC
TRBJ1-1,TRBV2,.,many,CASSESVLMNTEAFF,TGTGCCAGCAGTGAGTCGGTACTGATGAACACTGAAGCTTTCTTT
TRBJ1-5,TRBV4-1,.,.,CASSQGYSNQPQHF,TGCGCCAGCAGCCAAGGGTATAGCAATCAGCCCCAGCATTTT
TRBJ2-1,TRBV6-6,.,.,CASSYVGGNEQFF,TGTGCCAGCAGTTACGTTGGGGGGAATGAGCAGTTCTTC
TRBJ2-1,TRBV7-3,.,.,CASSLETRGSEQFF,TGTGCCAGCAGCTTAGAAACCCGAGGGAGTGAGCAGTTCTTC